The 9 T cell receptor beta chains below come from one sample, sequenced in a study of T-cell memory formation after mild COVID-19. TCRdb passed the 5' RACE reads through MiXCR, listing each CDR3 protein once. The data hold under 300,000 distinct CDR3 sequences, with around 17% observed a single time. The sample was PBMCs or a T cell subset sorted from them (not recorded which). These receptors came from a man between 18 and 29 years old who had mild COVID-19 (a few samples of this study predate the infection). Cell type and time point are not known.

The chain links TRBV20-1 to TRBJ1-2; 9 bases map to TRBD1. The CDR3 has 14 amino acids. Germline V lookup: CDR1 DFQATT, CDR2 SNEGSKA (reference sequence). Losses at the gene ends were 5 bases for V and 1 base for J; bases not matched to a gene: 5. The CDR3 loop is CSASGQGYNYGYTF. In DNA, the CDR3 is TGCAGTGCTTCCGGACAGGGGTATAACTATGGCTACACCTTC.

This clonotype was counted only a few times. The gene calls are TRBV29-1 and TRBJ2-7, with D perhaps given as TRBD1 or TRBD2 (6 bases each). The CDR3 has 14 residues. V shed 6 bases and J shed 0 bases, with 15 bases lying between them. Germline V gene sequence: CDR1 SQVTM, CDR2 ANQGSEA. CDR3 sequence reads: CSVARDTSSYEQYF. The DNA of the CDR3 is TGCAGCGTGGCGCGGGACACCTCCTCCTACGAGCAGTACTTC.

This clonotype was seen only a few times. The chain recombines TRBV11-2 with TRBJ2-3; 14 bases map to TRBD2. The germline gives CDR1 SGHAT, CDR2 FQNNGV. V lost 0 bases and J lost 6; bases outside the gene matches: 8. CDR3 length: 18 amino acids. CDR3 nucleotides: TGTGCCAGCAGCTTAGAAGGACTAGCGGGGGGTCGTCGGGATACGCAGTATTTT. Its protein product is CASSLEGLAGGRRDTQYF.

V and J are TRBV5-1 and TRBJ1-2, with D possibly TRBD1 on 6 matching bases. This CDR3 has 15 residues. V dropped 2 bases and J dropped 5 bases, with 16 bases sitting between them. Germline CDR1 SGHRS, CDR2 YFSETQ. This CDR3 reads CASSFTGLLPYGYTF. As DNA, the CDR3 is TGCGCCAGCAGCTTTACAGGGCTACTACCATATGGCTACACCTTC.

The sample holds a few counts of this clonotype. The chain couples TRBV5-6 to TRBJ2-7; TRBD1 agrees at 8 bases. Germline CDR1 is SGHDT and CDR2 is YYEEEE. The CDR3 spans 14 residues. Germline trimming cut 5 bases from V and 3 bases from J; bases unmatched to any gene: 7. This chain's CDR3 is CASRQQGVGYEQYV. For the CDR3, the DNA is TGTGCCAGCAGACAACAGGGGGTTGGCTACGAGCAGTACGTC.

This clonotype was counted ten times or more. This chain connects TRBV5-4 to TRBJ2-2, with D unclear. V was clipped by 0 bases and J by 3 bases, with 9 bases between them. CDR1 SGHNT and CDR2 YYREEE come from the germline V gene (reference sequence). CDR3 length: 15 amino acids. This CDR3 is CASSLAFADTGELFF. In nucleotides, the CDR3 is TGTGCCAGCAGCTTGGCCTTTGCGGACACCGGGGAGCTGTTTTTT.

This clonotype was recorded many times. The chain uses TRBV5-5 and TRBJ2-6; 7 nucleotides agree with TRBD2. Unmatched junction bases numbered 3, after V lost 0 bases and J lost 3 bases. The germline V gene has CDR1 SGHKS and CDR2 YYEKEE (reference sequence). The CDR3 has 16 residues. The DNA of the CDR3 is TGTGCCAGCAGCTTGGCCGGGGGGAGTGGGGCCAACGTCCTGACTTTC. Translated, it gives CASSLAGGSGANVLTF.

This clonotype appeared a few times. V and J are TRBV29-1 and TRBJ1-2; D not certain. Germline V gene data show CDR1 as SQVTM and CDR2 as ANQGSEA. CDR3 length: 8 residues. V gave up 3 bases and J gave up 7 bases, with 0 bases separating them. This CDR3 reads CSVDGYTF. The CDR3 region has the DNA TGCAGCGTTGATGGCTACACCTTC.

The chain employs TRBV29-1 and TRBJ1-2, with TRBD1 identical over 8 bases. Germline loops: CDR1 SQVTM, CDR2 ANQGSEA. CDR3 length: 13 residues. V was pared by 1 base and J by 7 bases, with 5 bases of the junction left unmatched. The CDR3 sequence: CSVEGGQGRGYTF. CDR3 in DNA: TGCAGCGTTGAAGGCGGACAGGGACGTGGCTACACCTTC.